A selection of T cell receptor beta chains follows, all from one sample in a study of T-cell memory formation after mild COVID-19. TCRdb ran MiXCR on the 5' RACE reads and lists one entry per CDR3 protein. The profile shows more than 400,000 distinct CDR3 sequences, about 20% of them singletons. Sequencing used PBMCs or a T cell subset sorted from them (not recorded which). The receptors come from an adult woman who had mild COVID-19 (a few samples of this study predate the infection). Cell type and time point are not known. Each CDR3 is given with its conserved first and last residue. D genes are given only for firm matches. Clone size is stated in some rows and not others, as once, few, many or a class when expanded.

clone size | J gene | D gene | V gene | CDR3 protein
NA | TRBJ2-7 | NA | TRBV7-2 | CASSLASGVREQYF
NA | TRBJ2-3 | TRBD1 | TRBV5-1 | CASRDRGLDTDTQYF
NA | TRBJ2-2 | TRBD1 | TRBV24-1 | CATSDFGQGTTGELFF
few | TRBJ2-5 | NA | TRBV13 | CASSRNTQETQYF
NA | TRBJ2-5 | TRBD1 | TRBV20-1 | CSASTFLAGGNQETQYF
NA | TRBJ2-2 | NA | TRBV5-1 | CASSSMTGNTGELFF
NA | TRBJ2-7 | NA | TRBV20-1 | CSARKQGGEQYF
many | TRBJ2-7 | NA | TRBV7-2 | CAIIQGPYEQYF
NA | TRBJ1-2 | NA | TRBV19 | CASRKGLGTNYGYTF
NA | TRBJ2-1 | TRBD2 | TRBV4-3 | CASSQDRLAGGNEQFF
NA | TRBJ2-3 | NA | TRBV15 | CATSRQLVRRTDTQYF
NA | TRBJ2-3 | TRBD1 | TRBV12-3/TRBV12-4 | CASSLGDRGLVDTQYF
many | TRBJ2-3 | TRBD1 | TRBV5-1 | CASSWGQNTDTQYF
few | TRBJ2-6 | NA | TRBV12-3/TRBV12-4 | CASSRGGANVLTF
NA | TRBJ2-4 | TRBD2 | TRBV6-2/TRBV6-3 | CASSYVRLAGGLREKNIQYF
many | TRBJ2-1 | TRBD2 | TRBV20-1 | CSARDTSGGYNEQFF
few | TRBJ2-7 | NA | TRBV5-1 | CASSLRGPPLGQYF
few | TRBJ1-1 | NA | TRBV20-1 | CSASAWGADTEAFF
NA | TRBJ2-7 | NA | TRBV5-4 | CASSLIQGWSSYEQYF
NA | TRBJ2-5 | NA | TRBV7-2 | CASSFGRGGETQYF
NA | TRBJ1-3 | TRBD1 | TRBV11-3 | CASSSHPKGGDAGNTIYF
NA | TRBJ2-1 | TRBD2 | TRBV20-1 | CSARNRGLVNEQFF
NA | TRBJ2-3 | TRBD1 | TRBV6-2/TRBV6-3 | CASRQGGHTDTQYF
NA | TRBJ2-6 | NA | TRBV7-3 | CASSLTRVPGANVLTF
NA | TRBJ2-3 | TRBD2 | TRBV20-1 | CSASMASGFTDTQYF
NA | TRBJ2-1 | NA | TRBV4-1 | CASSQMGSVGNEQFF
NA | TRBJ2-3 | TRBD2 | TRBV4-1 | CASSQGLAFRTDTQYF
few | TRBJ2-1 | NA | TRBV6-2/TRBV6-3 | CASRGWNEQFF
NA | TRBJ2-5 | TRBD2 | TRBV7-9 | CASSPTAGGGLTQYF
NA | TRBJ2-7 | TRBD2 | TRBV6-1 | CASSEAGAGGNEQYF
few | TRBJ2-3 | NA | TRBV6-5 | CASSFREPSLTDTQYF
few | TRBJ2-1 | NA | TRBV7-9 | CASRLNQREQFF
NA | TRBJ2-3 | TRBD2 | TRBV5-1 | CASSSLAGGGDTQYF
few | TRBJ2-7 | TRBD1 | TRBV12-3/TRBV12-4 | CASSLRGTGVGEQYF
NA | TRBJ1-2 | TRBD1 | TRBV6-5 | CASSRGQLYGYTF
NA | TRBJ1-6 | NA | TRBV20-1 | CSARDGSSPLHF
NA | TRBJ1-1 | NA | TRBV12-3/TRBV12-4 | CASIPSGGAEAFF